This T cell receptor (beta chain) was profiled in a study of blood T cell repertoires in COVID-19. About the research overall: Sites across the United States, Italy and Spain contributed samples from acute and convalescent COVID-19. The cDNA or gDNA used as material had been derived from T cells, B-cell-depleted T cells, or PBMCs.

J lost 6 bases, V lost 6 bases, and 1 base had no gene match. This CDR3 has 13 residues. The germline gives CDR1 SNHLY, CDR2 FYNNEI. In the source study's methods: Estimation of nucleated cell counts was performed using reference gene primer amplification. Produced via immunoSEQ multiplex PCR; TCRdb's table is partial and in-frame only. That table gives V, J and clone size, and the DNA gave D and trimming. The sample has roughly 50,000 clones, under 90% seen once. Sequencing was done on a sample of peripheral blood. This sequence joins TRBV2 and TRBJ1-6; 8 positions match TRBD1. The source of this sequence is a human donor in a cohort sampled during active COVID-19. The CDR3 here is CASRQGVNSPLHF. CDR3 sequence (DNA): TGTGCCAGCAGACAGGGGGTTAATTCACCCCTCCACTTT.